Listed below are T cell receptor beta chains from one sample, sequenced in a study of regulatory T cells in long-lasting Graves disease. TCRdb reprocessed the multiplex PCR reads with MiXCR, giving one entry per CDR3 protein. The table records approximately 560,000 distinct CDR3 sequences, approximately 16% of them present only once. A further study also used this sample, focusing on T cells in Graves' hyperthyroidism and ophthalmopathy.

The sequencing here drew on peripheral blood mononuclear cells (PBMCs), taken at new diagnosis, from a patient treated with antithyroid drugs. The receptors shown here come from a man younger than 35 with Graves disease. The CDR3 runs from the conserved cysteine through the conserved F or W. The order of the fields is clone size, V gene, J gene, D gene, CDR3 DNA, CDR3 protein. D genes are given only for firm matches. Where a row states a size, it is once, few, many or the class of an expanded clone; other rows omit it.

clone size: many; V gene: TRBV29-1; J gene: TRBJ2-7; D gene: TRBD1; CDR3 DNA: TGCAGCGTTGAGGGACAGGGGGCCGGTGAGCAGTACTTC; CDR3 protein: CSVEGQGAGEQYF
clone size: few; V gene: TRBV2; J gene: TRBJ2-2; D gene: TRBD2; CDR3 DNA: TGTGCCAGCAGTCCTGAAAGGACTAGCCTCGGGACCGGGGAGCTGTTTTTT; CDR3 protein: CASSPERTSLGTGELFF
clone size: many; V gene: TRBV7-9; J gene: TRBJ2-1; D gene: TRBD2; CDR3 DNA: TGTGCCAGCAGCCCAGCGATAGCGGGAGGTTATGAGCAGTTCTTC; CDR3 protein: CASSPAIAGGYEQFF
clone size: many; V gene: TRBV20-1; J gene: TRBJ2-3; D gene: TRBD2; CDR3 DNA: TGCAGTGCTAGAGGAGAGTCTAGCGGGAGACGAGATACGCAGTATTTT; CDR3 protein: CSARGESSGRRDTQYF
clone size: many; V gene: TRBV7-2; J gene: TRBJ2-2; D gene: -; CDR3 DNA: TGTGCCAGCAGCATCAGGGTCGAGAACACCGGGGAGCTGTTTTTT; CDR3 protein: CASSIRVENTGELFF
clone size: -; V gene: TRBV9; J gene: TRBJ1-2; D gene: -; CDR3 DNA: TGTGCCAGCAGCGTATCTAGAGGGGTCTATGGCTACGCCTTC; CDR3 protein: CASSVSRGVYGYAF
clone size: many; V gene: TRBV9; J gene: TRBJ2-2; D gene: TRBD2; CDR3 DNA: TGTGCCAGCAGCGTAGAGGAGGCCGGGAGGGTGTTCGGGGAGCTGTTTTTT; CDR3 protein: CASSVEEAGRVFGELFF
clone size: many; V gene: TRBV29-1; J gene: TRBJ2-1; D gene: -; CDR3 DNA: TGCAGCGTCGTGACTAGTAATCGGAATGAGCAGTTCTTC; CDR3 protein: CSVVTSNRNEQFF
clone size: -; V gene: TRBV30; J gene: TRBJ2-5; D gene: TRBD2; CDR3 DNA: TGTGCCTGGAGTGTTTTTAGCGGGAGTGGGGAGACCCAGTACTTC; CDR3 protein: CAWSVFSGSGETQYF
clone size: few; V gene: TRBV11-2; J gene: TRBJ1-1; D gene: TRBD1; CDR3 DNA: TGTGCCAGCAGCTCCGGGACAGGGGCAGCTTTCTTT; CDR3 protein: CASSSGTGAAFF
clone size: -; V gene: TRBV7-9; J gene: TRBJ1-4; D gene: -; CDR3 DNA: TGTGCCAGCAGCCGAAGGGGGGACTTTAATGAAAAACTGTTTTTT; CDR3 protein: CASSRRGDFNEKLFF
clone size: many; V gene: TRBV20-1; J gene: TRBJ2-1; D gene: -; CDR3 DNA: TGCAGTTCCGGCGGCGACAATGAGCAGTTCTTC; CDR3 protein: CSSGGDNEQFF
clone size: -; V gene: TRBV11-2; J gene: TRBJ2-3; D gene: TRBD2; CDR3 DNA: TGTGCCAGCAGCTTAGTAGGCGGGAGGCCAGATACGCAGTATTTT; CDR3 protein: CASSLVGGRPDTQYF
clone size: -; V gene: TRBV20-1; J gene: TRBJ2-2; D gene: -; CDR3 DNA: TGCAGTGCTCCCAGTGGGACCGGGGAGCTGTTTTTT; CDR3 protein: CSAPSGTGELFF
clone size: many; V gene: TRBV7-2; J gene: TRBJ2-3; D gene: -; CDR3 DNA: TGTGCCAGCAGCCAGGGACTTCCCACAGATACGCAGTATTTT; CDR3 protein: CASSQGLPTDTQYF
clone size: many; V gene: TRBV18; J gene: TRBJ2-7; D gene: -; CDR3 DNA: TGTGCCAGCTCACGTCCCGGGGCCGGCTACGAGCAGTACTTC; CDR3 protein: CASSRPGAGYEQYF
clone size: -; V gene: TRBV3-1; J gene: TRBJ2-3; D gene: -; CDR3 DNA: TGTGCCAGCAGCCAAGTAGTAGATACGCAGTATTTT; CDR3 protein: CASSQVVDTQYF
clone size: many; V gene: TRBV12-3/TRBV12-4; J gene: TRBJ1-4; D gene: -; CDR3 DNA: TGTGCCAGCAGCCGAAAAGGGGCGGGGGATGAAAAACTGTTTTTT; CDR3 protein: CASSRKGAGDEKLFF
clone size: few; V gene: TRBV2; J gene: TRBJ2-7; D gene: -; CDR3 DNA: TGTGCCAGCAGTGAAGCGTGGGGAGGTTACGAGCAGTACTTC; CDR3 protein: CASSEAWGGYEQYF
clone size: few; V gene: TRBV7-9; J gene: TRBJ2-2; D gene: TRBD1; CDR3 DNA: TGTGCCAGCAGCTTGGGGACAGGGTCTTTTGCCGGGGAGCTGTTTTTT; CDR3 protein: CASSLGTGSFAGELFF
clone size: few; V gene: TRBV24-1; J gene: TRBJ2-7; D gene: -; CDR3 DNA: TGTGCCACCAGTGACCCCGCAGTTTACGAGCAGTACTTC; CDR3 protein: CATSDPAVYEQYF
clone size: many; V gene: TRBV7-8; J gene: TRBJ1-5; D gene: -; CDR3 DNA: TGTGCCAGCAGCCAGACGGCAGGTCATCAGCCCCAGCATTTT; CDR3 protein: CASSQTAGHQPQHF
clone size: many; V gene: TRBV20-1; J gene: TRBJ2-3; D gene: TRBD2; CDR3 DNA: TGCAGTGCTTCTCCTAGCGGGAGGGCAGATACGCAGTATTTT; CDR3 protein: CSASPSGRADTQYF
clone size: many; V gene: TRBV20-1; J gene: TRBJ2-5; D gene: -; CDR3 DNA: TGCAGTGCTACGTCGAGGCCCCAAGAGACCCAGTACTTC; CDR3 protein: CSATSRPQETQYF
clone size: few; V gene: TRBV24-1; J gene: TRBJ2-2; D gene: TRBD2; CDR3 DNA: TGTGCCACCAGTGAAGAGCGGGAGTACACCGGGGAGCTGTTTTTT; CDR3 protein: CATSEEREYTGELFF
clone size: many; V gene: TRBV7-9; J gene: TRBJ2-1; D gene: -; CDR3 DNA: TGTGCCAGCAGCCCCCAAGGGGGGCTCGACAATGAGCAGTTCTTC; CDR3 protein: CASSPQGGLDNEQFF
clone size: few; V gene: TRBV28; J gene: TRBJ1-1; D gene: -; CDR3 DNA: TGTGCCAGCACTAACGGTGGGGAAGCTTTCTTT; CDR3 protein: CASTNGGEAFF
clone size: many; V gene: TRBV12-3/TRBV12-4; J gene: TRBJ2-4; D gene: TRBD2; CDR3 DNA: TGTGCCAGCAGCGCCCCCGGGGGGAGTTTGTCCAAAAACATTCAGTACTTC; CDR3 protein: CASSAPGGSLSKNIQYF
clone size: -; V gene: TRBV7-2; J gene: TRBJ2-1; D gene: -; CDR3 DNA: TGTGCCAGCAGCCCCCTGAGCGGCCCTTACAATGAGCAGTTCTTC; CDR3 protein: CASSPLSGPYNEQFF
clone size: -; V gene: TRBV5-1; J gene: TRBJ2-1; D gene: TRBD2; CDR3 DNA: TGCGCCAGCAGCTACGGACCGGGACTAGCTTCCAATGAGCAGTTCTTC; CDR3 protein: CASSYGPGLASNEQFF
clone size: many; V gene: TRBV27; J gene: TRBJ2-3; D gene: -; CDR3 DNA: TGTGCCAGCAGTCCCGCCTTCCCCGGGGGTACGCAGTATTTT; CDR3 protein: CASSPAFPGGTQYF
clone size: many; V gene: TRBV12-3/TRBV12-4; J gene: TRBJ2-1; D gene: -; CDR3 DNA: TGTGCCAGCAGCGGACGTCTTATGGGAACTGAACGAAGGAATGAGCAGTTCTTC; CDR3 protein: CASSGRLMGTERRNEQFF
clone size: many; V gene: TRBV27; J gene: TRBJ2-7; D gene: -; CDR3 DNA: TGTGCCAGCAGTTCCCCGGAACACTCCTACGAGCAGTACTTC; CDR3 protein: CASSSPEHSYEQYF
clone size: many; V gene: TRBV18; J gene: TRBJ1-4; D gene: -; CDR3 DNA: TGTGCCAGCTCACCCCAGGGAGTTGGGGAAAAACTGTTTTTT; CDR3 protein: CASSPQGVGEKLFF
clone size: many; V gene: TRBV28; J gene: TRBJ2-3; D gene: TRBD1; CDR3 DNA: TGTGCCAGCAACAGTTTTGGCCCGCGACAGGGCGTGCGAGATACGCAGTATTTT; CDR3 protein: CASNSFGPRQGVRDTQYF
clone size: -; V gene: TRBV28; J gene: TRBJ2-4; D gene: TRBD2; CDR3 DNA: TGTGCCAGCAGTTTCGCCGGGAGGACAACCAAAAACATTCAGTACTTC; CDR3 protein: CASSFAGRTTKNIQYF
clone size: few; V gene: TRBV6-1; J gene: TRBJ1-1; D gene: TRBD1; CDR3 DNA: TGTGCCAGCCGTCAAGGGGGCTTGAACACTGAAGCTTTCTTT; CDR3 protein: CASRQGGLNTEAFF
clone size: -; V gene: TRBV5-4; J gene: TRBJ1-5; D gene: -; CDR3 DNA: TGTGCCAGCAGCCCCGCACCCCATCAGCCCCAGCATTTT; CDR3 protein: CASSPAPHQPQHF
clone size: few; V gene: TRBV10-3; J gene: TRBJ2-7; D gene: TRBD2; CDR3 DNA: TGTGCCAATAGGTCGGGGGGGCCATCCTACGAGCAGTACTTC; CDR3 protein: CANRSGGPSYEQYF
clone size: few; V gene: TRBV25-1; J gene: TRBJ2-7; D gene: -; CDR3 DNA: TGTGCCAGCGGGAGAGGGGCCTACGAGCAGTACTTC; CDR3 protein: CASGRGAYEQYF
clone size: -; V gene: TRBV5-1; J gene: TRBJ2-7; D gene: TRBD2; CDR3 DNA: TGCGCCAGCAGCTTGGGAGGCGCGGGAGGGTCCTCCTACGAGCATTACTTC; CDR3 protein: CASSLGGAGGSSYEHYF
clone size: few; V gene: TRBV6-5; J gene: TRBJ1-4; D gene: -; CDR3 DNA: TGTGCCAGCAGTTCCCGGACGGAAAATGAAAAACTGTTTTTT; CDR3 protein: CASSSRTENEKLFF
clone size: -; V gene: TRBV28; J gene: TRBJ1-6; D gene: -; CDR3 DNA: TGTGCCAGCAGAGAAGGGGAGGGGTCACCCCTCCACTTT; CDR3 protein: CASREGEGSPLHF
clone size: -; V gene: TRBV25-1; J gene: TRBJ1-1; D gene: -; CDR3 DNA: TGTGCCAGCAGTGTGGGCCATCAGGCTGAAGCTTTCTTT; CDR3 protein: CASSVGHQAEAFF
clone size: -; V gene: TRBV2; J gene: TRBJ2-1; D gene: TRBD2; CDR3 DNA: TGTGCCAGCAGCGGGGAGGGCGGTGGGAATGAGCAGTTCTTC; CDR3 protein: CASSGEGGGNEQFF
clone size: many; V gene: TRBV28; J gene: TRBJ2-7; D gene: -; CDR3 DNA: TGTGCCAGCAGCACCCCGGGTGGGGAGCAGTACTTC; CDR3 protein: CASSTPGGEQYF
clone size: -; V gene: TRBV5-5; J gene: TRBJ2-3; D gene: -; CDR3 DNA: TGTGCCAGCAGCAAAGCGGTGAGCACAGATACGCAGTATTTT; CDR3 protein: CASSKAVSTDTQYF
clone size: few; V gene: TRBV9; J gene: TRBJ2-3; D gene: -; CDR3 DNA: TGTGCCAGCAGCGTAGTGGGGACACAAGATACGCAGTATTTT; CDR3 protein: CASSVVGTQDTQYF
clone size: few; V gene: TRBV15; J gene: TRBJ1-4; D gene: -; CDR3 DNA: TGTGCCACCAGCCGACAGCCTAATGAAAAACTGTTTTTT; CDR3 protein: CATSRQPNEKLFF
clone size: few; V gene: TRBV12-3/TRBV12-4; J gene: TRBJ2-1; D gene: -; CDR3 DNA: TGTGCCAGCAGGCTGAGCGGTCACAATGAGCAGTTCTTC; CDR3 protein: CASRLSGHNEQFF
clone size: -; V gene: TRBV6-2/TRBV6-3; J gene: TRBJ2-3; D gene: TRBD1; CDR3 DNA: TGTGCCAGCACTAGGGACAGGGTGGTAAATACGCAGTATTTT; CDR3 protein: CASTRDRVVNTQYF
clone size: many; V gene: TRBV24-1; J gene: TRBJ1-1; D gene: -; CDR3 DNA: TGTGCCACCAGTGATTCGACCCGGACGGTTGGGTCCACTGAAGCTTTCTTT; CDR3 protein: CATSDSTRTVGSTEAFF
clone size: many; V gene: TRBV28; J gene: TRBJ2-7; D gene: -; CDR3 DNA: TGTGCCAGCAGTTCGGCAGGCTACGAGCAGTACTTC; CDR3 protein: CASSSAGYEQYF